These 26 T cell receptor beta chains originate from one sample sequenced in a study of blood T cell repertoires in COVID-19. This table comes from immunoSEQ multiplex PCR, and its TCRdb copy is limited to in-frame clones, with some not included. The data show about 300,000 clones, around four fifths seen once. Material: peripheral blood. These TCRs come from a woman between 45 and 60 years old with acute or convalescent COVID-19.

The rearrangement joins TRBV20-1 to TRBJ2-2; D gene uncertain. Trimming took 3 bases from V and 5 from J, leaving 7 bases between them. CDR1 DFQATT and CDR2 SNEGSKA come from the germline V gene (reference sequence). This CDR3 contains 12 residues. The CDR3 region is CSASGRTGELFF. CDR3 bases: TGCAGTGCTAGTGGTAGAACCGGGGAGCTGTTTTTT.

The chain links TRBV7-3 to TRBJ1-1; TRBD1 matches 12 bases. This CDR3 has 19 residues. Germline V lookup: CDR1 SGHTA, CDR2 FQGTGA. V lost 5 bases and J lost 4; bases outside the gene matches: 17. The CDR3 spells CASSRAQPRDRGLVTEAFF. In nucleotides, the CDR3 is TGTGCCAGCAGCCGCGCACAACCCCGGGACAGGGGGCTGGTCACTGAAGCTTTCTTT.

V usage is TRBV5-6 and J usage is TRBJ1-5, with D perhaps matching TRBD1 (6 bases). Germline V gives CDR1 SGHDT, CDR2 YYEEEE. The ends were cut back, 0 bases at V and 0 bases at J, with 10 bases in the middle. The CDR3 has 16 amino acids. As DNA, the CDR3 is TGTGCCAGCAGCTTGGTCGGACAGACTAGCAATCAGCCCCAGCATTTT. It translates to CASSLVGQTSNQPQHF.

The genes are TRBV30 and TRBJ2-1, with TRBD2 identical over 15 bases. The CDR3 is 19 residues long. The V gene end was trimmed by 1 base and the J gene end by 0 bases; junction bases not matched to a gene: 7. Per germline, CDR1 GTSNPN and CDR2 SVGIG (reference sequence). This CDR3 reads CAWSGPGTSGGSSYNEQFF. CDR3 bases: TGTGCCTGGAGTGGCCCCGGGACTAGCGGGGGGAGCTCCTACAATGAGCAGTTCTTC.

The V call is TRBV6-6, the J call TRBJ2-1; possible D gene TRBD1, 6 bases. Trimming took off 6 bases at V and 1 base at J, with 13 bases between the two ends. The germline gives CDR1 MNHNY, CDR2 SVGAGI (reference sequence). The CDR3 covers 15 residues. The CDR3 is CASSITGPSYNEQFF. For the CDR3, the DNA is TGTGCCAGCAGCATAACAGGGCCTTCCTACAATGAGCAGTTCTTC.

The chain has TRBV10-1 and TRBJ2-1; tentative D call: TRBD1 (5 bases). CDR3 length: 13 residues. CDR1 is WNHNN and CDR2 is SYGVQD in the germline V gene (reference sequence). With 2 bases removed from V and 10 bases from J, the gap between germline ends came to 12 bases. The CDR3 here is CASSEVVQGEQFF. In DNA, the CDR3 is TGCGCCAGCAGTGAGGTGGTGCAGGGCGAGCAGTTCTTC.

The chain combines TRBV3-1 (or the pseudogene TRBV3-2) with TRBJ2-3; the match to TRBD2 covers 7 bases. CDR1 and CDR2 (germline): LGHDT, YNNKEL (reference sequence). V lost 1 base to trimming and J lost 2 bases; unmatched junction nucleotides: 3. The CDR3 runs to 15 residues. The CDR3 protein is CASSQGGGITDTQYF. Here the CDR3 DNA reads TGTGCCAGCAGCCAAGGCGGGGGAATCACAGATACGCAGTATTTT.

This clone occurred a few times. This chain uses TRBV2 with TRBJ2-7; no reliable D call. This CDR3 comprises 13 residues. Trimming stripped 5 bases from V and 3 bases from J, with 11 bases between. CDR1 and CDR2 (germline): SNHLY, FYNNEI. The CDR3 sequence: CASSSEANYEQYF. DNA for the CDR3: TGTGCCAGCAGTTCCGAAGCGAACTACGAGCAGTACTTC.

On this clone itself: Within the sample, other DNA sequences also encode this same CDR3. V is TRBV5-1 and J is TRBJ1-1, with D perhaps matching TRBD1 (5 bases). Trimming cost V 4 bases and J 3 bases, with 10 bases left between them. CDR1 is SGHRS and CDR2 is YFSETQ in the germline V gene. The CDR3 spans 13 residues. CDR3 protein: CASSLGGDTEAFF. CDR3 DNA sequence: TGCGCCAGCAGCCTGGGGGGAGACACTGAAGCTTTCTTT.

The J gene is TRBJ2-5, the V gene TRBV27; the D is unclear. This CDR3 spans 15 amino acids. In germline, CDR1 is MNHEY, CDR2 SMNVEV (reference sequence). The ends were cut back, 0 bases at V and 2 bases at J, with 10 bases in the middle. CDR3 amino acids: CASSLSPGRQETQYF. DNA for the CDR3: TGTGCCAGCAGTTTATCCCCTGGCAGACAAGAGACCCAGTACTTC.

The CDR3 bases are TGTGCCAGCTCCCCCCCAGGGGTGGAGACCCAGTACTTC. This gives the protein CASSPPGVETQYF. The gene calls are TRBV18 and TRBJ2-5; tentative D call: TRBD1 (6 bases). Germline loops: CDR1 KGHSH, CDR2 LQKENI. V was trimmed by 6 bases and J by 5 bases, leaving 13 bases between them. The CDR3 is 13 residues long.

This rearrangement joins TRBV19 to TRBJ1-5; the match to TRBD1 covers 7 bases. CDR1 and CDR2 from the germline V gene are LNHDA and SQIVND (reference sequence). J gave up 10 bases and V 6 bases, and 15 bases lay outside the gene matches. This CDR3 has 15 residues. CDR3 coding DNA: TGTGCCAGTAGCGTGGGACAGCCCAAAATCGATCCCCAGCATTTT. It codes for CASSVGQPKIDPQHF.

The chain links TRBV19 to TRBJ1-1, with 9 bases that match TRBD1. Germline values: CDR1 LNHDA, CDR2 SQIVND (reference sequence). This CDR3 region has 15 residues. V was clipped by 5 bases and J by 6 bases; unmatched bases: 10. CDR3 in amino acids: CASSATGTGLSEAFF. The CDR3 nucleotides read TGTGCCAGTAGTGCCACCGGGACAGGGCTCTCTGAAGCTTTCTTT.

The chain joins TRBV2 to TRBJ2-3; 9 nucleotides line up with TRBD2. The CDR3 sequence is 14 residues long. CDR1 and CDR2 (germline): SNHLY, FYNNEI. V lost 6 bases and J lost 7; bases outside the gene matches: 8. The CDR3 reads CASSETSGENTQYF. The CDR3 nucleotides read TGTGCCAGCAGCGAGACTAGCGGCGAAAATACGCAGTATTTT.

The chain links TRBV5-4 to TRBJ1-2; weak D call: TRBD1 (5 bases). V was clipped by 2 bases and J by 3 bases, with 17 bases between them. CDR1 is SGHNT, CDR2 YYREEE, per germline (reference sequence). The CDR3 covers 16 residues. In DNA form, the CDR3 reads TGTGCCAGCAGCTTTGGGACTGTTAGGGGCGACTATGGCTACACCTTC. Encoded protein: CASSFGTVRGDYGYTF.

This clone was seen a handful of times. This sequence joins TRBV7-2 and TRBJ2-2; 12 bases align to TRBD2. CDR1 is SGHTA, CDR2 FQGNSA, per germline. Trimming removed 4 bases from V and 7 bases from J; junction bases left unmatched: 4. The CDR3 sequence is 15 residues long. The CDR3 nucleotides are TGTGCCAGCAGCTCGACTAGCGGGGGAAACGGGGAGCTGTTTTTT. Its translation is CASSSTSGGNGELFF.

The gene calls are TRBV9 and TRBJ1-2, with unresolved D. Germline V gene sequence: CDR1 SGDLS, CDR2 YYNGEE. V was shortened by 0 bases and J by 8 bases, with 14 bases between the two germline ends. This CDR3 is built from 14 residues. The CDR3 sequence is CASSVADSYEGYTF. In nucleotides, the CDR3 is TGTGCCAGCAGCGTAGCGGACTCCTATGAAGGCTACACCTTC. The full variable domain, with the rest looked up from reference TRBV9 and TRBJ1-2, is DSGVTQTPKHLITATGQRVTLRCSPRSGDLSVYWYQQSLDQGLQFLIQYYNGEERAKGNILERFSAQQFPDLHSELNLSSLELGDSALYFCASSVADSYEGYTFGSGTRLTVV.

The chain recombines TRBV21-1 with TRBJ2-7; the table's TRBD2 call for D was not verified on the DNA. TRBV21-1 is a documented pseudogene. The CDR3 length is 16 residues. CDR3 DNA sequence: TGTGCCAGCAGCAAAGCTCCTAGCGGATTATCCTACGAGCAGTACGTC. The encoded protein is CASSKAPSGLSYEQYV.

This clone is a singleton in its sample. The gene calls are TRBV10-3 and TRBJ2-1, with TRBD2 as a possible D gene (5 bases). The CDR3 totals 13 residues. CDR1 ENHRY and CDR2 SYGVKD come from the germline V gene. V was shortened by 8 bases and J by 5 bases, with 13 bases between the two germline ends. The CDR3 DNA is TGTGCCATCCTGCTAGCCTCTCACAATGAGCAGTTCTTC. Its translation: CAILLASHNEQFF.

This chain connects TRBV18 to TRBJ2-3, with D possibly TRBD1 on 5 matching bases. CDR1 KGHSH and CDR2 LQKENI come from the germline V gene. The CDR3 runs to 15 residues. The V and J ends lost 5 bases and 2 bases respectively, with 14 bases between them. The CDR3 DNA is TGTGCCAGCTCATCTACGACAGCCAACACAGATACGCAGTATTTT. Encoded protein: CASSSTTANTDTQYF.

The count of this clone is one. The chain uses TRBV5-1 and TRBJ1-1, with D maybe TRBD1 (6 bases). The ends were cut back, 4 bases at V and 4 bases at J, with 11 bases in the middle. CDR3 size: 13 residues. Germline loops: CDR1 SGHRS, CDR2 YFSETQ. The chain's CDR3 is CASSPLGGTEAFF. CDR3 DNA: TGCGCCAGCAGCCCCCTAGGGGGCACTGAAGCTTTCTTT.

This clone was seen a handful of times. Other DNA sequences within the sample encode an identical CDR3. The chain uses TRBV2 and TRBJ1-5; 8 bases are a match to TRBD1. From germline, CDR1 is SNHLY and CDR2 FYNNEI. V shed 6 bases, J shed 4 bases, and the junction held 2 bases outside the gene matches. CDR3 length: 13 residues. Written as DNA, the CDR3 is TGTGCCAGCAGCGGGACAGGTAATCAGCCCCAGCATTTT. Its protein is CASSGTGNQPQHF.

The chain couples TRBV13 to TRBJ2-7; 9 nucleotides align to TRBD2. Germline CDR1 reads PRHDT; CDR2 reads FYEKMQ (reference sequence). V was pared by 5 bases and J by 6 bases, with 11 bases of the junction left unmatched. The CDR3 loop spans 15 amino acids. CDR3 residues: CASSRSGAGGSEQYF. DNA of the CDR3: TGTGCCAGCAGCCGTTCGGGGGCGGGAGGGAGCGAGCAGTACTTC.

The V call is TRBV4-1, the J call TRBJ2-5, with 7 bases matching TRBD2. Trimming cost V 1 base and J 5 bases; bases outside gene matches: 4. Germline CDR1 is MGHRA and CDR2 is YSYEKL. CDR3 length: 14 residues. CDR3 loop: CASSQGEGGETQYF. CDR3 coding DNA: TGCGCCAGCAGCCAAGGTGAGGGAGGGGAGACCCAGTACTTC.

This chain uses TRBV5-1 with TRBJ2-6; possibly TRBD1 for D (5 bases). The V end was cut by 2 bases, the J end by 1 base, with 7 bases between. This CDR3 has 15 amino acids. Per the germline V gene, CDR1 is SGHRS and CDR2 is YFSETQ. CDR3 DNA: TGCGCCAGCAGCTTTTCAGGGTCTGGGGCCAACGTCCTGACTTTC. Translation gives CASSFSGSGANVLTF. The full variable domain, with the rest looked up from reference TRBV5-1 and TRBJ2-6, is KAGVTQTPRYLIKTRGQQVTLSCSPISGHRSVSWYQQTPGQGLQFLFEYFSETQRNKGNFPGRFSGRQFSNSRSEMNVSTLELGDSALYLCASSFSGSGANVLTFGAGSRLTVL.

J is TRBJ1-2 and V is TRBV6-1, with 7 nucleotides matching TRBD1. Germline values: CDR1 MNHNS, CDR2 SASEGT. This CDR3 has 14 residues. V dropped 3 bases and J dropped 4; count of bases not matched to a gene: 5. The CDR3 loop is CASSDPGQTYGYTF. The DNA of the CDR3 is TGTGCCAGCAGTGACCCGGGACAGACCTATGGCTACACCTTC.